The entry below describes one T cell receptor (beta chain). What it recognizes is unknown. This specimen comes from a study of T-cell memory formation after mild COVID-19. Study results and caveats: Cross-reactive memory seemingly joined, as some responding clones were found in pre-infection memory.

V gave up 0 bases and J gave up 3 bases, with 14 bases separating them. The V gene's germline CDR1 is MNHEY and CDR2 SVGEGT. The CDR3 is made up of 17 amino acids. TCRdb redid the calling of the 5' RACE reads with MiXCR, one entry per CDR3 protein. The data show more than 300,000 distinct CDR3 sequences, roughly 15% seen once. The sequence was obtained from a man younger than 35 who had mild COVID-19 (a few samples of this study predate the infection). Cell type and time point are not known. The sample was PBMCs or a T cell subset sorted from them (not recorded which). The chain has TRBV6-2 or TRBV6-3 and TRBJ1-4, with D perhaps TRBD1 (5 bases). CDR3 sequence (DNA): TGTGCCAGCAGTTACTCGACAGTGGCCGGATCTAATGAAAAACTGTTTTTT. Amino acids: CASSYSTVAGSNEKLFF.